This is a list of T cell receptor beta chains from one sample in a study of graft-versus-host responses after intestinal transplantation. Sequenced by immunoSEQ multiplex PCR; TCRdb stores in-frame clones only, minus some. Of about 94,000 clones listed, about 91% are singletons. These receptors have no identified antigens. This material consisted of unstimulated CD8+ T cells sorted from spleen or lymph node cells, taken before intestinal transplant. The origin of the receptors is a human donor who received an intestinal transplant. The CDR3 runs from the conserved cysteine through the conserved F or W. The D gene is left open where the match is weak. Size is omitted from some rows. Given values are once, few, many or a class for expanded clones.

v_call: TRBV2
clone_size: -
j_call: TRBJ1-1
d_call: -
cdr3_nt: TGTGCCAGCAGTGGGCAGATTGAAGCTTTCTTT
cdr3_aa: CASSGQIEAFF

v_call: TRBV27
clone_size: -
j_call: TRBJ2-1
d_call: -
cdr3_nt: TGTGCCAGCAGTCTGTTCGGGGTGGACAATGAGCAGTTCTTC
cdr3_aa: CASSLFGVDNEQFF

v_call: TRBV10-3
clone_size: -
j_call: TRBJ2-7
d_call: TRBD1
cdr3_nt: TGTGCCATCAGTGAGAACTCCGGGACAGGAGGAACTTACGAGCAGTACTTC
cdr3_aa: CAISENSGTGGTYEQYF

v_call: TRBV27
clone_size: -
j_call: TRBJ2-7
d_call: -
cdr3_nt: TGTGCCAGCAGTACCGGGAAGCCCTACGAGCAGTACTTC
cdr3_aa: CASSTGKPYEQYF

v_call: TRBV7-2
clone_size: -
j_call: TRBJ2-1
d_call: -
cdr3_nt: TGTGCCAGCAGCTATGGCGGCTACAATGAGCAGTTCTTC
cdr3_aa: CASSYGGYNEQFF

v_call: TRBV29-1
clone_size: -
j_call: TRBJ1-2
d_call: -
cdr3_nt: TGCAGCGTCCAGGCGGGTTATGGCTACACCTTC
cdr3_aa: CSVQAGYGYTF

v_call: TRBV2
clone_size: -
j_call: TRBJ2-1
d_call: -
cdr3_nt: TGTGCCAGCACTGGAGGATTAACCTACAATGAGCAGTTCTTC
cdr3_aa: CASTGGLTYNEQFF

v_call: TRBV27
clone_size: -
j_call: TRBJ2-5
d_call: -
cdr3_nt: TGTGCCAGCAGTTTCATCGACTCGTACCAAGAGACCCAGTACTTC
cdr3_aa: CASSFIDSYQETQYF

v_call: TRBV4-1
clone_size: -
j_call: TRBJ2-7
d_call: -
cdr3_nt: TGCGCCAGCAGCCAAGTTTGGGCAGCGGACAGCTCCTACGAGCAGTACTTC
cdr3_aa: CASSQVWAADSSYEQYF

v_call: TRBV7-9
clone_size: -
j_call: TRBJ1-1
d_call: -
cdr3_nt: TGTGCCAGCAGCTTCTCCGGGATAAGGGTGGCTGAAGCTTTCTTT
cdr3_aa: CASSFSGIRVAEAFF

v_call: TRBV6-5
clone_size: -
j_call: TRBJ1-4
d_call: -
cdr3_nt: TGTGCCAGCAGTTACTCGGGGGGTGAAAAACTGTTTTTT
cdr3_aa: CASSYSGGEKLFF

v_call: TRBV7-9
clone_size: -
j_call: TRBJ2-1
d_call: TRBD1
cdr3_nt: TGTGCCAGCAGCTCACACCGGGACAGACACCCTTACAATGAGCAGTTCTTC
cdr3_aa: CASSSHRDRHPYNEQFF

v_call: TRBV19
clone_size: -
j_call: TRBJ1-4
d_call: -
cdr3_nt: TGTGCCAGTAGTATAAGGGAGGCAGGCGCTGAAAAACTGTTTTTT
cdr3_aa: CASSIREAGAEKLFF

v_call: TRBV7-9
clone_size: -
j_call: TRBJ2-5
d_call: -
cdr3_nt: TGTGCCAGCAGCTCCGGACTGGGCGAGACCCAGTACTTC
cdr3_aa: CASSSGLGETQYF

v_call: TRBV11-2
clone_size: -
j_call: TRBJ2-6
d_call: -
cdr3_nt: TGTGCCAGCAGCTCGGAGCTTTCTGGGGCCAACGTCCTGACTTTC
cdr3_aa: CASSSELSGANVLTF

v_call: TRBV19
clone_size: -
j_call: TRBJ1-3
d_call: -
cdr3_nt: TGTGCCAGTAAGAAAACAGCGGATTCCTCTGGAAACACCATATATTTT
cdr3_aa: CASKKTADSSGNTIYF

v_call: TRBV15
clone_size: once
j_call: TRBJ2-7
d_call: -
cdr3_nt: TGTGCCACCGGACAGCAGGGCGTCTACGAGCAGTACTTC
cdr3_aa: CATGQQGVYEQYF

v_call: TRBV6-5
clone_size: once
j_call: TRBJ2-5
d_call: -
cdr3_nt: TGTGCCAGCAGACCCCGAGGCTTCCAAGAGACCCAGTACTTC
cdr3_aa: CASRPRGFQETQYF

v_call: TRBV4-3
clone_size: -
j_call: TRBJ1-2
d_call: -
cdr3_nt: TGCGCCAGCAGCCAAGATCGGCGCGGACTGGGGTATGGCTACACCTTC
cdr3_aa: CASSQDRRGLGYGYTF

v_call: TRBV27
clone_size: -
j_call: TRBJ2-7
d_call: -
cdr3_nt: TGTGCCAGCAGTTTATTAGGCGGGGTCCGGTACGAGCAGTACTTC
cdr3_aa: CASSLLGGVRYEQYF

v_call: TRBV6-5
clone_size: -
j_call: TRBJ2-1
d_call: TRBD2
cdr3_nt: TGTGCCAGCAGTTACGGGACTAGCGAAAACAATGAGCAGTTCTTC
cdr3_aa: CASSYGTSENNEQFF

v_call: TRBV6-1
clone_size: -
j_call: TRBJ2-3
d_call: -
cdr3_nt: TGTGCCAGCAGGGAGGCGTTCACAGATACGCAGTATTTT
cdr3_aa: CASREAFTDTQYF

v_call: TRBV6-5
clone_size: -
j_call: TRBJ1-1
d_call: TRBD1
cdr3_nt: TGTGCCAGCAGTGACAGGGCTGAAGCTTTCTTT
cdr3_aa: CASSDRAEAFF

v_call: TRBV27
clone_size: once
j_call: TRBJ2-7
d_call: -
cdr3_nt: TGTGCCAGCAGTCCAAACCTCGACAGTTTTTTCCGTGAGGTTTACGAGCAGTACTTC
cdr3_aa: CASSPNLDSFFREVYEQYF

v_call: TRBV10-1
clone_size: -
j_call: TRBJ2-1
d_call: TRBD2
cdr3_nt: TGCGCCAGCAGTGAGGGCGGGGGTTCACTTACCAACAATGAGCAGTTCTTC
cdr3_aa: CASSEGGGSLTNNEQFF

v_call: TRBV5-4
clone_size: -
j_call: TRBJ1-2
d_call: -
cdr3_nt: TGTGCCAGCAGCTTGGTGGACTCCATTAACTATGGCTACACCTTC
cdr3_aa: CASSLVDSINYGYTF

v_call: TRBV19
clone_size: -
j_call: TRBJ2-7
d_call: TRBD2
cdr3_nt: TGTGCCAGTAGATATAGCGGGGCTTCCGAGCAGTACTTC
cdr3_aa: CASRYSGASEQYF

v_call: TRBV18
clone_size: -
j_call: TRBJ2-7
d_call: TRBD2
cdr3_nt: TGTGCCAGCTCACCTAGCGGGGGGCTCTCCTACGAGCAGTACTTC
cdr3_aa: CASSPSGGLSYEQYF

v_call: TRBV7-3
clone_size: -
j_call: TRBJ1-1
d_call: TRBD1
cdr3_nt: TGTGCCAGCAGCTTAAACCAGGGGGGGAACACTGAAGCTTTCTTT
cdr3_aa: CASSLNQGGNTEAFF

v_call: TRBV27
clone_size: -
j_call: TRBJ1-1
d_call: -
cdr3_nt: TGTGCCAGCAGTTCTGCAGGGAGGGTAAACACTGAAGCTTTCTTT
cdr3_aa: CASSSAGRVNTEAFF

v_call: TRBV7-9
clone_size: -
j_call: TRBJ2-6
d_call: -
cdr3_nt: TGTGCCAGCAGCCCCCTAGCTGGGGCCAACGTCCTGACTTTC
cdr3_aa: CASSPLAGANVLTF

v_call: TRBV29-1
clone_size: -
j_call: TRBJ2-1
d_call: TRBD2
cdr3_nt: TGCAGCGTTAATCTAGCGGGCGAGTTCTCGGAGCAGTTCTTC
cdr3_aa: CSVNLAGEFSEQFF

v_call: TRBV5-8
clone_size: once
j_call: TRBJ2-1
d_call: TRBD1
cdr3_nt: TGTGCCAGCAGCCCCGGGACAGGGTCTTACAATGAGCAGTTCTTC
cdr3_aa: CASSPGTGSYNEQFF

v_call: TRBV28
clone_size: -
j_call: TRBJ1-1
d_call: TRBD1
cdr3_nt: TGTGCCAGCAGTTTCGGGACAGGGGGCACTGAAGCTTTCTTT
cdr3_aa: CASSFGTGGTEAFF

v_call: TRBV7-9
clone_size: -
j_call: TRBJ1-1
d_call: TRBD1
cdr3_nt: TGTGCCAGCCGATTAGACAGGGGGGACCCTGAAGCTTTCTTT
cdr3_aa: CASRLDRGDPEAFF

v_call: TRBV15
clone_size: -
j_call: TRBJ2-3
d_call: -
cdr3_nt: TGTGCCACCAGCGAGCCCCAGGGTGGGGATACGCAGTATTTT
cdr3_aa: CATSEPQGGDTQYF

v_call: TRBV9
clone_size: once
j_call: TRBJ2-1
d_call: TRBD2
cdr3_nt: TGTGCCAGCAGCGTAGAAGGTAGCGGGAGTAATGAGCAGTTCTTC
cdr3_aa: CASSVEGSGSNEQFF

v_call: TRBV19
clone_size: once
j_call: TRBJ2-3
d_call: -
cdr3_nt: TGTGCCAGTTCGGACTCGCCGTATAGCACAGATACGCAGTATTTT
cdr3_aa: CASSDSPYSTDTQYF

v_call: TRBV4-2
clone_size: -
j_call: TRBJ2-3
d_call: TRBD2
cdr3_nt: TGTGCCAGCAGCCACCCCGGACTAGCGGGAGGGCAAGATACGCAGTATTTT
cdr3_aa: CASSHPGLAGGQDTQYF

v_call: TRBV9
clone_size: -
j_call: TRBJ2-1
d_call: -
cdr3_nt: TGTGCCAGCAGCGGTGGGGCGGCTATCTCCTACAATGAGCAGTTCTTC
cdr3_aa: CASSGGAAISYNEQFF

v_call: TRBV6-5
clone_size: -
j_call: TRBJ2-1
d_call: -
cdr3_nt: TGTGCCAGCAGTTACTTCCCAGGCAATGAGCAGTTCTTC
cdr3_aa: CASSYFPGNEQFF

v_call: TRBV9
clone_size: -
j_call: TRBJ2-2
d_call: -
cdr3_nt: TGTGCCAGCAGGGGTCTCCGGACAGAGCCGCAACCGAACACCGGGGAGCTGTTTTTT
cdr3_aa: CASRGLRTEPQPNTGELFF

v_call: TRBV2
clone_size: -
j_call: TRBJ1-6
d_call: -
cdr3_nt: TGTGCCAGCAGACTAAATTTACAGGGATTGAATTCACCCCTCCACTTT
cdr3_aa: CASRLNLQGLNSPLHF

v_call: TRBV11-2
clone_size: -
j_call: TRBJ2-7
d_call: TRBD1
cdr3_nt: TGTGCCAGCAGCTTTGGGACAGGGGGCAGCTTCGGGTCCTACGAGCAGTACTTC
cdr3_aa: CASSFGTGGSFGSYEQYF

v_call: TRBV28
clone_size: -
j_call: TRBJ2-1
d_call: TRBD2
cdr3_nt: TGTGCCAGCAGTTTAACCCCTGCTAGCGGGAACAATGAGCAGTTCTTC
cdr3_aa: CASSLTPASGNNEQFF

v_call: TRBV4-3
clone_size: -
j_call: TRBJ2-1
d_call: TRBD2
cdr3_nt: TGCGCCAGCAGCCAAGTCCCTAGCGGGGGTGATGAGCAGTTCTTC
cdr3_aa: CASSQVPSGGDEQFF

v_call: TRBV7-8
clone_size: -
j_call: TRBJ2-2
d_call: TRBD1
cdr3_nt: TGTGCCAGCAGCCGCTCAACAGGGGAATCGAACACCGGGGAGCTGTTTTTT
cdr3_aa: CASSRSTGESNTGELFF

v_call: TRBV27
clone_size: -
j_call: TRBJ1-1
d_call: -
cdr3_nt: TGTGCCAGCAGGACAGTGAACACTGAAGCTTTCTTT
cdr3_aa: CASRTVNTEAFF

v_call: TRBV2
clone_size: -
j_call: TRBJ1-1
d_call: -
cdr3_nt: TGTGCCAGCAGTATTAGTAACACTGAAGCTTTCTTT
cdr3_aa: CASSISNTEAFF